Each of the 32 T cell receptor beta chains below was sequenced from the same sample in a study of control samples from healthy donors and cancer patients. The data were produced by immunoSEQ multiplex PCR, yet TCRdb's version contains in-frame clones alone and is incomplete. The sample lists 60,000 to 95,000 clones; approximately 88% were seen once. Specimen: PBMCs. These receptors were collected from a woman aged 50 to 65 with colorectal cancer.

CDR3 amino acids: CASSPGYDTQYF. CDR3 nucleotides: TGTGCCAGCAGTCCAGGGTACGATACGCAGTATTTT. The chain combines TRBV14 with TRBJ2-3, with a possible D match to TRBD1 (5 bases). This CDR3 has 12 amino acids. CDR1 is SGHDN, CDR2 FVKESK, per germline. Trimming stripped 6 bases from V and 6 bases from J, with 10 bases between.

This chain joins TRBV5-1 and TRBJ2-5; 7 positions match TRBD2. Germline V lookup: CDR1 SGHRS, CDR2 YFSETQ. The CDR3 has 12 residues. The J segment lost 5 bases and the V segment lost 3 bases, leaving 1 base of the junction unmatched. CDR3 DNA sequence: TGCGCCAGCAGCTGGGGGGGGGAGACCCAGTACTTC. Translation: CASSWGGETQYF.

V and J are TRBV27 and TRBJ2-2; TRBD2 might be the D (6 bases). The germline V and J ends were trimmed by 4 bases and 5 bases, with 26 bases remaining between them. The CDR3 sequence is 19 residues long. The germline gives CDR1 MNHEY, CDR2 SMNVEV (reference sequence). The CDR3, as DNA: TGTGCCAGCAGTTCGTACATCCGCGGGGTCAGAAAGGGGACCGGGGAGCTGTTTTTT. The encoded protein is CASSSYIRGVRKGTGELFF.

This chain connects TRBV2 to TRBJ2-2, with 8 bases aligning to TRBD2. The CDR3 length is 14 residues. V shed 2 bases and J 4 bases; nucleotides not matched to a gene: 0. Germline assignment: CDR1 SNHLY and CDR2 FYNNEI. CDR3 bases: TGTGCCAGCAGTGAAACTAGCGGCACCGGGGAGCTGTTTTTT. Amino acid sequence: CASSETSGTGELFF. Full variable domain (rest looked up from reference TRBV2 and TRBJ2-2): EPEVTQTPSHQVTQMGQEVILRCVPISNHLYFYWYRQILGQKVEFLVSFYNNEISEKSEIFDDQFSVERPDGSNFTLKIRSTKLEDSAMYFCASSETSGTGELFFGEGSRLTVL.

The chain recombines TRBV4-2 with TRBJ2-1, with D maybe TRBD2 (7 bases). The germline gives CDR1 LGHNA, CDR2 YNFKEQ. V lost 0 bases and J lost 7, with 19 bases in between. CDR3 length: 17 amino acids. The CDR3 DNA reads as TGTGCCAGCAGCCAAGATAACGCGGGGGCCTGGGGTAATGAGCAGTTCTTC. It specifies CASSQDNAGAWGNEQFF.

The chain uses TRBV6-5 and TRBJ1-2; D unresolved. The germline V and J ends were trimmed by 6 bases and 2 bases, with 10 bases remaining between them. Looked up from germline, CDR1 is MNHEY and CDR2 is SVGAGI. The CDR3 is 13 amino acids. The CDR3 is CASREDANYGYTF. The DNA of the CDR3 is TGTGCCAGCAGAGAGGACGCGAACTATGGCTACACCTTC.

The chain has TRBV18 and TRBJ1-1; D is unresolved. Germline CDR1 reads KGHSH; CDR2 reads LQKENI. The CDR3 has 14 residues. The V and J ends lost 3 bases and 0 bases respectively, with 8 bases between them. The CDR3 sequence: CASSPSTVNTEAFF. Here the CDR3 DNA reads TGTGCCAGCTCACCGTCCACAGTGAACACTGAAGCTTTCTTT.

This chain connects TRBV6-2 or TRBV6-3 to TRBJ1-1; D not certain. The CDR3 totals 14 residues. V was cut by 6 bases and J by 1 base, with 12 bases left in between. Germline V gene sequence: CDR1 MNHEY, CDR2 SVGEGT. In nucleotides, the CDR3 is TGTGCCAGCAGCCGTCGGACGGGGAACACTGAAGCTTTCTTT. Its protein product is CASSRRTGNTEAFF.

V gene TRBV5-6 combines with J gene TRBJ1-1; D is perhaps TRBD1 (5 bases). CDR1 SGHDT and CDR2 YYEEEE come from the germline V gene. Trimming shortened V by 1 base and J by 0 bases, and 19 bases separated the two germline ends. This CDR3 spans 18 amino acids. Here the CDR3 reads CASSLRGWGVRMNTEAFF. The DNA of the CDR3 is TGTGCCAGCAGCTTGAGGGGTTGGGGGGTTCGGATGAACACTGAAGCTTTCTTT.

The chain couples TRBV5-6 to TRBJ2-3, with D maybe TRBD1 (6 bases). V was shortened by 2 bases and J by 3 bases, with 13 bases between the two germline ends. CDR3 length: 15 residues. CDR1 is SGHDT, CDR2 YYEEEE, per germline. The CDR3, as DNA: TGTGCCAGCAGCTTATTAGGGGGTAGGACAGATACGCAGTATTTT. Residues: CASSLLGGRTDTQYF.

The V gene is TRBV6-5, the J gene TRBJ1-4, with 7 positions matching TRBD1. CDR1 is MNHEY and CDR2 is SVGAGI in the germline V gene. There are 15 residues in the CDR3. V was clipped by 6 bases and J by 5 bases; unmatched bases: 9. For the CDR3, the DNA is TGTGCCAGCAGCCTTACCGGGACAGAAAATGAAAAACTGTTTTTT. This codes for CASSLTGTENEKLFF.

The chain combines TRBV12-3 or TRBV12-4 with TRBJ2-3; D might be TRBD1 or TRBD2, each matching 5 bases. The CDR3 extends over 13 amino acids. V dropped 3 bases and J dropped 4 bases, with 8 bases sitting between them. Here the CDR3 DNA reads TGTGCCAGCAGTTTGAGGGGACCAGATACGCAGTATTTT. Protein: CASSLRGPDTQYF.

The chain links TRBV7-2 to TRBJ1-5; D is unclear. The germline gives CDR1 SGHTA, CDR2 FQGNSA. This CDR3 is 14 amino acids long. The ends were cut back, 1 base at V and 3 bases at J, with 7 bases in the middle. The CDR3 DNA reads as TGTGCCAGCAGCTTAGGGGCAGTCAATCAGCCCCAGCATTTT. It specifies CASSLGAVNQPQHF.

Concerning this clone: Other DNA sequences in the same sample also yield this CDR3. The chain couples TRBV11-1 to TRBJ1-1, with D perhaps matching TRBD1 (5 bases). Germline V gene lookup returns CDR1 SGHAT and CDR2 FQDESV (reference sequence). V was clipped by 5 bases and J by 6 bases, with 19 bases between them. The CDR3 runs to 15 residues. For the CDR3, the DNA is TGTGCCAGCAGCCCTTCGACAGACTTTAGGGCTGAAGCTTTCTTT. Residues: CASSPSTDFRAEAFF.

The chain is built from TRBV10-1 and TRBJ2-3; 9 bases are a match to TRBD1. Germline V gives CDR1 WNHNN, CDR2 SYGVQD (reference sequence). Trimming cost V 4 bases and J 2 bases; bases outside gene matches: 7. CDR3 size: 16 residues. CDR3 bases: TGCGCCAGCAGTGCCACCCGGGACAGGGTCACAGATACGCAGTATTTT. Its translation: CASSATRDRVTDTQYF.

As to this clone: One junction end does not reproduce the germline sequence, and a read error may be involved. The chain links TRBV19 to TRBJ2-6; TRBD1 might be the D (5 bases). The CDR3 is 19 amino acids. Germline lookup yields CDR1 LNHDA and CDR2 SQIVND (reference sequence). DNA of the CDR3: TGTGCCAGTAGTTCGCACTCGAGGCCAAAGGTGGCTGGGGCCTACGTCCTGACTTTC. Encoded protein: CASSSHSRPKVAGAYVLTF. The full variable domain, with the rest looked up from reference TRBV19 and TRBJ2-6, is DGGITQSPKYLFRKEGQNVTLSCEQNLNHDAMYWYRQDPGQGLRLIYYSQIVNDFQKGDIAEGYSVSREKKESFPLTVTSAQKNPTAFYLCASSSHSRPKVAGAYVLTFGAGSRLTVL.

The chain is built from TRBV14 and TRBJ1-5; D possibly corresponds to TRBD1 (5 bases). Trimming took off 0 bases at V and 6 bases at J, with 9 bases between the two ends. This CDR3 is built from 14 residues. The germline gives CDR1 SGHDN, CDR2 FVKESK. The CDR3 is CASSQDREGQPQHF. CDR3 coding DNA: TGTGCCAGCAGCCAAGACAGGGAGGGTCAGCCCCAGCATTTT.

The rearrangement uses TRBV19 and TRBJ2-5; the match to TRBD2 covers 9 bases. J lost 7 bases, V lost 6 bases, and 12 bases had no gene match. This CDR3 has 15 amino acids. Germline loops: CDR1 LNHDA, CDR2 SQIVND (reference sequence). Here the CDR3 DNA reads TGTGCCAGTAGGGCTAGCGGGGAATTGAGGGGGACCCAGTACTTC. Protein product: CASRASGELRGTQYF.

This rearrangement joins TRBV7-9 to TRBJ2-5; 8 bases agree with TRBD1. V lost 5 bases and J lost 5; bases outside the gene matches: 10. This CDR3 is built from 15 residues. Looked up from germline, CDR1 is SEHNR and CDR2 is FQNEAQ (reference sequence). CDR3 loop: CASSETGAARETQYF. The CDR3 region has the DNA TGTGCCAGCAGCGAGACAGGGGCCGCACGGGAGACCCAGTACTTC.

The chain couples TRBV3-1 (or the pseudogene TRBV3-2) to TRBJ1-5; D may be TRBD1 (5 bases). Trimming shortened V by 3 bases and J by 4 bases, and 10 bases separated the two germline ends. Germline V gene data show CDR1 as LGHDT and CDR2 as YNNKEL (reference sequence). The CDR3 runs to 14 residues. This CDR3 reads CASSHSRDNQPQHF. The CDR3 region has the DNA TGTGCCAGCAGCCACAGCAGGGATAATCAGCCCCAGCATTTT.

The chain recombines TRBV6-2 or TRBV6-3 with TRBJ2-1; 8 bases line up with TRBD1. V lost 2 bases and J lost 3; bases outside the gene matches: 3. The CDR3 consists of 15 residues. Germline V gene data show CDR1 as MNHEY and CDR2 as SVGEGT. CDR3 loop: CASSYAGTGYNEQFF. The CDR3, as DNA: TGTGCCAGCAGTTACGCCGGGACAGGCTACAATGAGCAGTTCTTC.

The rearrangement uses TRBV30 and TRBJ1-2; D uncertain. Germline CDR1 and CDR2: GTSNPN and SVGIG (reference sequence). The CDR3 sequence is 13 residues long. V lost 0 bases and J lost 0, with 5 bases in between. The CDR3 spells CAWSVGPNYGYTF. The CDR3 coding sequence is TGTGCCTGGAGTGTCGGGCCTAACTATGGCTACACCTTC.

The rearrangement links TRBV14 to TRBJ1-2; D unclear. Between the trimmed V and J ends, which lost 2 bases and 7 bases, there was a span of 8 bases. CDR1 and CDR2 from the germline V gene are SGHDN and FVKESK. The CDR3 contains 12 residues. This CDR3 reads CASSQSRSGYTF. CDR3 nucleotide sequence: TGTGCCAGCAGCCAAAGCCGGAGTGGCTACACCTTC.

In its sample, this clone was seen once. The V gene is TRBV28, the J gene TRBJ2-3; no firm D call. Per the germline V gene, CDR1 is MDHEN and CDR2 is SYDVKM. The CDR3 covers 13 residues. Trimming pared 6 bases from V and 4 bases from J, leaving 11 bases between. DNA of the CDR3: TGTGCCAGCAGCTTCTCCCAATCAGATACGCAGTATTTT. Its protein product is CASSFSQSDTQYF. Variable domain in full (rest from reference TRBV28 and TRBJ2-3): DVKVTQSSRYLVKRTGEKVFLECVQDMDHENMFWYRQDPGLGLRLIYFSYDVKMKEKGDIPEGYSVSREKKERFSLILESASTNQTSMYLCASSFSQSDTQYFGPGTRLTVL.

This sequence joins TRBV3-1 (or the pseudogene TRBV3-2) and TRBJ1-1; D is possibly TRBD1 (6 bases). The CDR3 loop spans 14 amino acids. In germline, CDR1 is LGHDT, CDR2 YNNKEL (reference sequence). V lost 2 bases and J 5 bases, leaving 12 bases between the germline ends. The CDR3 loop reads CASSQKGGGTEAFF. The CDR3 DNA sequence: TGTGCCAGCAGCCAAAAGGGGGGAGGGACTGAAGCTTTCTTT.

To note about this clone: An end of the junction does not agree with germline; a read error may underlie this. The V gene is TRBV5-1, the J gene TRBJ1-2, with a possible D match to TRBD1 (5 bases). From germline, CDR1 is SGHRS and CDR2 YFSETQ. This CDR3 contains 13 residues. CDR3: CARSWVGGDGYTF. The CDR3 nucleotides are TGCGCCCGCAGCTGGGTCGGGGGGGATGGCTACACCTTC. The variable domain in full, completed from reference TRBV5-1 and TRBJ1-2, reads KAGVTQTPRYLIKTRGQQVTLSCSPISGHRSVSWYQQTPGQGLQFLFEYFSETQRNKGNFPGRFSGRQFSNSRSEMNVSTLELGDSALYLCARSWVGGDGYTFGSGTRLTVV.

The chain links TRBV5-6 to TRBJ1-5; D uncertain. CDR1 SGHDT and CDR2 YYEEEE come from the germline V gene. Deletions cut 4 bases from V and 0 bases from J, with 2 bases between. This CDR3 is built from 12 residues. CDR3 coding DNA: TGTGCCAGCAGCCATAGCAATCAGCCCCAGCATTTT. It is translated as CASSHSNQPQHF.

The V gene is TRBV24-1, the J gene TRBJ2-1; 8 nucleotides align to TRBD1. V lost 4 bases to trimming and J lost 7 bases; unmatched junction nucleotides: 8. Germline CDR1 KGHDR, CDR2 SFDVKD. The CDR3 loop spans 15 amino acids. The CDR3 DNA reads as TGTGCCACCAGTGACCCGGGACAGGTCAAAAATGAGCAGTTCTTC. It is translated as CATSDPGQVKNEQFF.

The chain couples TRBV7-2 to TRBJ1-2; D call uncertain. The CDR3 sequence is 11 residues long. V lost 5 bases and J lost 2, with 3 bases in between. Germline-derived CDR1 and CDR2 are SGHTA and FQGNSA. The CDR3 bases are TGTGCCAGCAGCCGAAACTATGGCTACACCTTC. As protein: CASSRNYGYTF.

The chain recombines TRBV12-3 or TRBV12-4 with TRBJ1-6; 7 bases are shared with TRBD1. Germline trimming cut 5 bases from V and 9 bases from J; bases unmatched to any gene: 4. The CDR3 contains 13 residues. CDR3 sequence reads: CASSPRDSSPLHF. DNA for the CDR3: TGTGCCAGCAGTCCGAGGGACAGTTCACCCCTCCACTTT.

The rearrangement links TRBV5-1 to TRBJ2-3; the match to TRBD2 covers 13 bases. The CDR3 has 18 residues. CDR1 SGHRS and CDR2 YFSETQ come from the germline V gene. V was clipped by 0 bases and J by 2 bases; unmatched bases: 6. CDR3 residues: CASSLERGLAGITDTQYF. The CDR3 coding sequence is TGCGCCAGCAGCTTGGAGAGGGGACTAGCGGGGATCACAGATACGCAGTATTTT.

This clone was seen more than once but under ten times. The chain carries TRBV7-9 and TRBJ1-2; the D gene is possibly TRBD1 (6 bases). V lost 1 base and J 8 bases, leaving 14 bases between the germline ends. The CDR3 extends over 14 amino acids. Germline V gives CDR1 SEHNR, CDR2 FQNEAQ (reference sequence). CDR3 sequence: CASSLEGSGAGYTF. The CDR3 region has the DNA TGTGCCAGCAGCTTAGAGGGGTCAGGGGCAGGCTACACCTTC. The variable domain in full, with the rest retrieved from reference TRBV7-9 and TRBJ1-2, is DTGVSQNPRHKITKRGQNVTFRCDPISEHNRLYWYRQTLGQGPEFLTYFQNEAQLEKSRLLSDRFSAERPKGSFSTLEIQRTEQGDSAMYLCASSLEGSGAGYTFGSGTRLTVV.